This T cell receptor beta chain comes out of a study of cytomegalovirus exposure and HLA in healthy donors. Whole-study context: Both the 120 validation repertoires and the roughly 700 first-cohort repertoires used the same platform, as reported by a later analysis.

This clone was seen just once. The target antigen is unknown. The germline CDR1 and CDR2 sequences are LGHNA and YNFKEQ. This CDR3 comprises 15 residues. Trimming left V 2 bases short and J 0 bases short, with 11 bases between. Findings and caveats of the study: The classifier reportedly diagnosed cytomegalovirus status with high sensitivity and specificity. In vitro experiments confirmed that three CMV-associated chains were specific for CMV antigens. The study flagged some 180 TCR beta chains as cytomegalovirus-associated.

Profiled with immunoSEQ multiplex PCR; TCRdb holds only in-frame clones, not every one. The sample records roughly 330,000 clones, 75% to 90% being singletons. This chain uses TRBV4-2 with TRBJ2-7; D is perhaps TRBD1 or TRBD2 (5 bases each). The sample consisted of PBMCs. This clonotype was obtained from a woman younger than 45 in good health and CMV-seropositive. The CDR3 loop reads CASSQLEGNSYEQYF. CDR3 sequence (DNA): TGTGCCAGCAGCCAACTAGAGGGGAACTCCTACGAGCAGTACTTC.